The T cell receptor (beta chain) described here comes from a study of blood T cell repertoires in COVID-19. Those who participated ranged in age from about 18 to 95 years and resided in approximately 26 US areas. The protocol was immunoSEQ multiplex PCR, while the TCRdb copy is restricted to in-frame clones and leaves out a portion. The sample shows more than 250,000 clones, roughly nine tenths of them seen only once. The CDR3 spans 14 residues. V lost 4 bases and J lost 3, with 11 bases in between. Germline V gene data show CDR1 as SGHRS and CDR2 as YFSETQ. This chain uses TRBV5-1 with TRBJ1-5; D might be TRBD1 (5 bases). The sequenced sample was PBMCs or T cells enriched from blood (not recorded which). This TCR was recovered from a woman aged 18-29 years who had recovered from COVID-19. The CDR3, as DNA: TGCGCCAGCAGCGAAGACAGTTACAATCAGCCCCAGCATTTT. Translating gives CASSEDSYNQPQHF.